Listed here are 28 T cell receptor beta chains from one sample, sequenced in a study of CD8+CD57+ T cells in acquired aplastic anemia. The template for TCR beta VDJ and CDR3 sequence profiling was genomic DNA. Each CDR3 protein is one row after TCRdb ran MiXCR on the reads. This table holds approximately 130,000 distinct CDR3 sequences, over 30% found once. It was patients with CD8+CD57+ cell expansion by flow cytometry who were chosen for sequencing. Material: sorted CD4+, CD8+, or CD8+CD57+ T cells (not recorded which) from PBMCs. The source of these receptors is a human donor with aplastic anemia.

This clonotype has at least ten counts. V is TRBV7-9 and J is TRBJ1-3, with D possibly TRBD1 on 6 matching bases. From germline, CDR1 is SEHNR and CDR2 FQNEAQ (reference sequence). The CDR3 spans 15 residues. Deletions cut 2 bases from V and 3 bases from J, with 11 bases between. The CDR3 protein is CASSLSQGYGNTIYF. The CDR3 nucleotides are TGTGCCAGCAGCTTATCGCAGGGGTATGGAAACACCATATATTTT. The complete variable domain, with remaining parts taken from reference TRBV7-9 and TRBJ1-3, reads DTGVSQNPRHKITKRGQNVTFRCDPISEHNRLYWYRQTLGQGPEFLTYFQNEAQLEKSRLLSDRFSAERPKGSFSTLEIQRTEQGDSAMYLCASSLSQGYGNTIYFGEGSWLTVV.

This clonotype occurred many times. The chain joins TRBV6-1 to TRBJ2-7, with D perhaps TRBD1 (5 bases). Germline CDR1 is MNHNS and CDR2 is SASEGT. This CDR3 has 13 amino acids. Trimming pared 8 bases from V and 3 bases from J, leaving 14 bases between. The CDR3 bases are TGTGCCAGCTCCAAGGGGCCGGACTACGAGCAGTACTTC. This translates into CASSKGPDYEQYF.

This clonotype was observed many times. V gene TRBV24-1 combines with J gene TRBJ1-1; 11 bases match TRBD1. The germline gives CDR1 KGHDR, CDR2 SFDVKD. CDR3 length: 15 amino acids. V dropped 5 bases and J dropped 5; count of bases not matched to a gene: 6. For the CDR3, the DNA is TGTGCCACCAGTGCCACTGGACAGGGGGCAACTGAAGCTTTCTTT. Its translation is CATSATGQGATEAFF.

This clonotype occurred many times. The chain has TRBV7-2 and TRBJ2-3; a possible D gene is TRBD2 (6 bases). This CDR3 has 16 residues. With 0 bases removed from V and 6 bases from J, the gap between germline ends came to 16 bases. Germline assignment: CDR1 SGHTA and CDR2 FQGNSA. The CDR3 region is CASSLATGVSTDTQYF. The CDR3 DNA reads as TGTGCCAGCAGCTTAGCGACGGGAGTCTCAACTGATACGCAGTATTTT.

For this clonotype: Since a much larger clone is just one base distant, this may be a read error. This sequence joins TRBV12-3 or TRBV12-4 and TRBJ2-6, with D perhaps given as TRBD1 or TRBD2 (5 bases each). The CDR3 has 18 residues. The CDR3 nucleotides are TGTGCCAGCAGTTCGGGGCGCCAGGCCTTCTCTGGGGCCAACGTCCTGGCTTTC. It yields the protein CASSSGRQAFSGANVLAF.

The J gene is TRBJ2-1, the V gene TRBV7-9; D is unclear. Trimming stripped 8 bases from V and 8 bases from J, with 16 bases between. The germline V gene encodes CDR1 SEHNR and CDR2 FQNEAQ (reference sequence). The CDR3 loop spans 13 amino acids. CDR3 region: CASLRIGNYEQFF. CDR3 sequence (DNA): TGTGCCAGCCTTCGGATAGGAAATTATGAGCAGTTCTTC.

This clonotype was detected many times. The rearrangement uses TRBV4-1 and TRBJ1-2; no clear D gene. V was clipped by 2 bases and J by 6 bases, with 10 bases between them. This CDR3 contains 13 residues. Looked up from germline, CDR1 is MGHRA and CDR2 is YSYEKL. Written as DNA, the CDR3 is TGCGCCAGCAGCCAAACGTATGGTGATGGCTACACCTTC. It is translated as CASSQTYGDGYTF.

This clonotype has a single count. The chain couples TRBV7-3 to TRBJ1-3; no reliable D call. Per germline, CDR1 SGHTA and CDR2 FQGTGA. Trimming left V 5 bases short and J 4 bases short, with 3 bases between. The length of the CDR3 is 11 residues. The CDR3 loop reads CASSPGNTIYF. The CDR3 DNA sequence: TGTGCCAGCAGCCCGGGAAACACCATATATTTT. The complete variable domain, with remaining parts taken from reference TRBV7-3 and TRBJ1-3, reads GAGVSQTPSNKVTEKGKYVELRCDPISGHTALYWYRQSLGQGPEFLIYFQGTGAADDSGLPNDRFFAVRPEGSVSTLKIQRTERGDSAVYLCASSPGNTIYFGEGSWLTVV.

This clonotype appeared many times. At one boundary the junction diverges from the germline segment, which might be a read error. V usage is TRBV19 and J usage is TRBJ1-2, with D possibly TRBD1 on 5 matching bases. The CDR3 has 12 residues. Germline CDR1 LNHDA, CDR2 SQIVND (reference sequence). CDR3 sequence: CASGTSNYGYIF. CDR3 bases: TGTGCCAGCGGGACCTCTAACTATGGCTACATCTTC.

This clonotype was observed at least ten times. The J gene is TRBJ1-1, the V gene TRBV7-9; perhaps TRBD1 as D (5 bases). V lost 5 bases and J 1 base, leaving 11 bases between the germline ends. The CDR3 has 14 residues. The germline V gene has CDR1 SEHNR and CDR2 FQNEAQ (reference sequence). CDR3: CASSHPQGNTEAFF. CDR3 nucleotide sequence: TGTGCCAGCAGCCACCCTCAGGGGAACACTGAAGCTTTCTTT.

This clonotype was picked up many times. The rearrangement links TRBV2 to TRBJ1-5, with 9 bases lining up with TRBD1. V was clipped by 7 bases and J by 6 bases; unmatched bases: 10. Germline V gives CDR1 SNHLY, CDR2 FYNNEI. This CDR3 spans 15 amino acids. The CDR3 reads CASTSQGAVGQPQHF. DNA for the CDR3: TGTGCCAGCACGTCACAGGGGGCCGTGGGTCAGCCCCAGCATTTT.

The rearrangement joins TRBV11-2 to TRBJ2-1; no clear D gene. Germline assignment: CDR1 SGHAT and CDR2 FQNNGV. The CDR3 sequence is 15 residues long. V lost 6 bases and J lost 6, with 18 bases in between. The CDR3 DNA sequence: TGTGCCAGCAGTCCTCGCCGATATAGTGGCAATGAGCAGTTCTTC. It encodes CASSPRRYSGNEQFF. Looking up the rest from reference TRBV11-2 and TRBJ2-1 gives the full variable domain: EAGVAQSPRYKIIEKRQSVAFWCNPISGHATLYWYQQILGQGPKLLIQFQNNGVVDDSQLPKDRFSAERLKGVDSTLKIQPAKLEDSAVYLCASSPRRYSGNEQFFGPGTRLTVL.

The chain couples TRBV7-3 to TRBJ2-1; 8 bases line up with TRBD1. From germline, CDR1 is SGHTA and CDR2 FQGTGA. The CDR3 covers 16 residues. The V and J ends lost 8 bases and 4 bases, in that order; junction bases with no gene match: 13. The CDR3 nucleotides are TGTGCCAGCGGCCCCCATGGGACAGGTGATTACAATGAGCAGTTCTTC. Translation: CASGPHGTGDYNEQFF.

About this clonotype itself: A much more abundant neighbour one base away suggests this may be a read error. The CDR3 DNA follows: TGTGCCAGTAGTATCACCCCAGGGGGGGGCCCCTACGAGCAGTACGTC. It is translated as CASSITPGGGPYEQYV. The rearrangement uses TRBV19 and TRBJ2-7; D is tentatively TRBD1 or TRBD2 (7 bases each). The CDR3 spans 16 residues. V dropped 3 bases and J dropped 2 bases, with 17 bases sitting between them. Germline CDR1 is LNHDA and CDR2 is SQIVND (reference sequence).

In this sample, this clonotype turned up many times. The chain couples TRBV7-2 to TRBJ2-5; D remains ambiguous. Trimming pared 6 bases from V and 1 base from J, leaving 6 bases between. Germline assignment: CDR1 SGHTA and CDR2 FQGNSA. The CDR3 runs to 12 residues. The CDR3 DNA is TGTGCCAGCAGTCGACTCCAAGAGACCCAGTACTTC. Translation: CASSRLQETQYF. Based on the CDR3 plus reference TRBV7-2 and TRBJ2-5, the full variable domain is GAGVSQSPSNKVTEKGKDVELRCDPISGHTALYWYRQSLGQGLEFLIYFQGNSAPDKSGLPSDRFSAERTGGSVSTLTIQRTQQEDSAVYLCASSRLQETQYFGPGTRLLVL.

The rearrangement links TRBV7-9 to TRBJ2-7; D unclear. The germline V gene has CDR1 SEHNR and CDR2 FQNEAQ (reference sequence). This CDR3 contains 13 residues. V shed 6 bases and J shed 4 bases, with 13 bases lying between them. The CDR3 sequence: CASRDLTSYEQYF. The DNA for the CDR3 is TGTGCCAGCAGAGACCTTACCTCATACGAGCAGTACTTC.

This clonotype was seen repeatedly, ten times or more. CDR3 amino acids: CAGGTSGGARELFF. CDR3 nucleotide sequence: TGTGCCGGCGGGACTAGCGGGGGGGCCCGGGAGCTGTTTTTT. The V call is TRBV2, the J call TRBJ2-2; 16 bases match TRBD2. The CDR3 loop spans 14 amino acids. V lost 11 bases and J lost 9; bases outside the gene matches: 6. Germline V lookup: CDR1 SNHLY, CDR2 FYNNEI.

The V gene is TRBV12-3 or TRBV12-4, the J gene TRBJ1-5; 7 positions agree with TRBD1. After removal of 5 bases from V and 3 bases from J, the junction contained 4 bases not matched to a gene. The CDR3 is made up of 14 amino acids. CDR3 region: CASSRTGDNQPQHF. CDR3 bases: TGTGCCAGCAGTCGTACAGGGGACAATCAGCCCCAGCATTTT.

This clonotype was picked up many times. The chain combines TRBV5-6 with TRBJ1-4; 8 positions agree with TRBD1. CDR1 and CDR2 from the germline V gene are SGHDT and YYEEEE. The CDR3 covers 18 residues. V was pared by 5 bases and J by 4 bases, with 16 bases of the junction left unmatched. CDR3 sequence reads: CASSIRTGRNRGNEKLFF. CDR3 nucleotides: TGTGCCAGCAGTATTCGGACAGGGCGAAATAGGGGTAATGAAAAACTGTTTTTT. The full variable domain, with the rest looked up from reference TRBV5-6 and TRBJ1-4, is DAGVTQSPTHLIKTRGQQVTLRCSPKSGHDTVSWYQQALGQGPQFIFQYYEEEERQRGNFPDRFSGHQFPNYSSELNVNALLLGDSALYLCASSIRTGRNRGNEKLFFGSGTQLSVL.

This clonotype has at least ten counts. The chain links TRBV14 to TRBJ1-1, with 7 bases identical to TRBD1. The germline CDR1 and CDR2 sequences are SGHDN and FVKESK. The CDR3 consists of 15 residues. V was clipped by 4 bases and J by 3 bases; unmatched bases: 8. The CDR3 loop is CASSRTGTVYTEAFF. For the CDR3, the DNA is TGTGCCAGCAGCCGGACCGGGACAGTCTACACTGAAGCTTTCTTT.

The chain combines TRBV4-1 with TRBJ1-4; D not resolved. Deletions cut 0 bases from V and 4 bases from J, with 9 bases between. The CDR3 covers 15 residues. Germline CDR1 MGHRA, CDR2 YSYEKL. The CDR3 DNA reads TGCGCCAGCAGCCAAGAGGTGACCCTTAATGAAAAACTGTTTTTT. It is translated as CASSQEVTLNEKLFF.

The V and J genes are TRBV5-1 and TRBJ1-1; a weak D match, TRBD1 (5 bases). Germline V CDR1 and CDR2: SGHRS, YFSETQ. With 0 bases removed from V and 4 bases from J, the gap between germline ends came to 16 bases. CDR3 size: 16 residues. The CDR3 loop is CASSLGPGPLSTEAFF. The DNA for the CDR3 is TGCGCCAGCAGCTTGGGCCCAGGGCCTCTGAGCACTGAAGCTTTCTTT.

J is TRBJ1-2 and V is TRBV29-1; perhaps TRBD1 as D (6 bases). Germline assignment: CDR1 SQVTM and CDR2 ANQGSEA. CDR3 length equals 16 residues. Trimming stripped 4 bases from V and 3 bases from J, with 21 bases between. This CDR3 reads CSVGGAANPQDYGYTF. The DNA of the CDR3 is TGCAGCGTTGGGGGGGCAGCCAATCCACAGGACTATGGCTACACCTTC.

The CDR3 protein is CASRTGGESYNEQFF. CDR3 in DNA: TGTGCCAGCAGGACAGGGGGCGAATCCTACAATGAGCAGTTCTTC. The chain couples TRBV2 to TRBJ2-1, with 10 bases lining up with TRBD1. Germline V gene sequence: CDR1 SNHLY, CDR2 FYNNEI. This CDR3 spans 15 amino acids. J gave up 1 base and V 6 bases, and 3 bases lay outside the gene matches. The full variable domain, its missing parts supplied by reference TRBV2 and TRBJ2-1, is EPEVTQTPSHQVTQMGQEVILRCVPISNHLYFYWYRQILGQKVEFLVSFYNNEISEKSEIFDDQFSVERPDGSNFTLKIRSTKLEDSAMYFCASRTGGESYNEQFFGPGTRLTVL.

The sample holds many counts of this clonotype. The chain links TRBV12-3 or TRBV12-4 to TRBJ2-7; 11 bases line up with TRBD2. The CDR3 extends over 15 amino acids. Trimming removed 6 bases from V and 5 bases from J; junction bases left unmatched: 9. In DNA, the CDR3 is TGTGCCAGCAGGAAAAATAGCGGGGGGGCTGACGAGCAGTACTTC. Translation: CASRKNSGGADEQYF.

This clonotype was observed many times. The chain employs TRBV6-5 and TRBJ2-7, with TRBD1 matching over 7 bases. The V and J ends lost 4 bases and 4 bases, in that order; junction bases with no gene match: 7. This CDR3 has 14 residues. Germline loops: CDR1 MNHEY, CDR2 SVGAGI. The CDR3 spells CASSFGTAHYEQYF. CDR3 nucleotides: TGTGCCAGCAGTTTCGGGACAGCTCATTACGAGCAGTACTTC.

Ten or more counts support this clonotype. This chain connects TRBV19 to TRBJ1-1; unclear D gene. CDR1 and CDR2 (germline): LNHDA, SQIVND (reference sequence). This CDR3 is built from 14 residues. The V end lost 7 bases, the J end lost 5 bases, and 17 bases lay between the germline ends. The CDR3 protein is CASTPRDRWTEAFF. The DNA of the CDR3 is TGTGCCAGTACCCCCCGGGATAGATGGACTGAAGCTTTCTTT.

Notes on this clonotype: The junction shows a germline mismatch at one end, possibly a read error. The J gene is TRBJ1-2, the V gene TRBV7-7; D unresolved. Per the germline V gene, CDR1 is SSHAT and CDR2 is FNYEAQ (reference sequence). There are 16 residues in the CDR3. CDR3 amino acids: CASSLVTPQRLYGYTF. The CDR3 bases are TGTGCTAGCAGCTTAGTCACCCCACAGAGACTCTATGGCTACACCTTC.